This record covers a single T cell receptor beta chain. Its matching antigen is unknown. This entry belongs to a study of T cell responses to AZD1222 COVID-19 vaccine. The V gene lost 4 bases and the J gene lost 6 bases, with 18 bases spanning the gap. The length of the CDR3 is 15 residues. The V gene's germline CDR1 is LNHDA and CDR2 SQIVND (reference sequence). Broader study findings: The donors showed a predominance of white British ancestry and of females, with possible underestimation of clonal diversity.

Produced via immunoSEQ multiplex PCR; TCRdb's table is partial and in-frame only. The sample lists about 130,000 clones; nearly 90% were seen once. Some second doses came at about 4 weeks and others at about 12 weeks; these were pooled. This clonotype was sampled from an adult who received the AZD1222 COVID-19 vaccine. Specimen: peripheral blood, collected 28 days after the second AZD1222 dose. The V gene is TRBV19, the J gene TRBJ2-5; the D gene is possibly TRBD1 (6 bases). For the CDR3, the DNA is TGTGCCAGTAGTAATGCAGGGGCCCGGGGTAAGACCCAGTACTTC. Protein sequence: CASSNAGARGKTQYF.